This T cell receptor beta chain was captured by sequencing in a study of blood T cell repertoires in COVID-19. About the research overall: Acute and convalescent COVID-19 specimens originated in the United States, Italy and Spain. PBMCs, B-cell-depleted T cells, or T cells provided the cDNA or gDNA that made up the material.

V gave up 5 bases and J gave up 0 bases; unmatched junction bases: 9. Germline V gene lookup returns CDR1 PRHDT and CDR2 FYEKMQ (reference sequence). The CDR3 is 17 residues long. Per the original methods: The authors estimated nucleated cell counts from reference gene primer amplification. Measured with immunoSEQ multiplex PCR; TCRdb has only the in-frame clones, and not every one. The V and J calls and clone size are taken from that table; D and trimming were inferred from the DNA. The data contain some 220,000 clones, approximately 86% of them singletons. This clonotype was obtained from an older woman with active or convalescent COVID-19. The V call is TRBV13, the J call TRBJ2-3, with TRBD2 matching 9 bases. The sequencing sample was made of peripheral blood. The CDR3 DNA reads TGTGCCAGCAGCCCAAGTGGACTAGCGAATAGCACAGATACGCAGTATTTT. As protein: CASSPSGLANSTDTQYF.